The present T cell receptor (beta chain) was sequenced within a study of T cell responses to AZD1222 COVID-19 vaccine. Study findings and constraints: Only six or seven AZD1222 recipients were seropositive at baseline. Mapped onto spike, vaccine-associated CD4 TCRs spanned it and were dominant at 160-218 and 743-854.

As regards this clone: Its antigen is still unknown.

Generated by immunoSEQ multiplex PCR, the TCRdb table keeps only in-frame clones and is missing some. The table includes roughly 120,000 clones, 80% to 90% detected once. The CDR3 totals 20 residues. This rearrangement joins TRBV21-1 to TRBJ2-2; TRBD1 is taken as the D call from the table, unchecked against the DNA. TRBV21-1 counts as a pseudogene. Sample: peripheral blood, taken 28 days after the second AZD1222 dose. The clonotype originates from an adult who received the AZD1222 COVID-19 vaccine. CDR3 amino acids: CASTLTGTGGLAANTGELFF. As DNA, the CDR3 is TGTGCCAGCACACTCACGGGGACAGGGGGGCTAGCGGCGAACACCGGGGAGCTGTTTTTT.